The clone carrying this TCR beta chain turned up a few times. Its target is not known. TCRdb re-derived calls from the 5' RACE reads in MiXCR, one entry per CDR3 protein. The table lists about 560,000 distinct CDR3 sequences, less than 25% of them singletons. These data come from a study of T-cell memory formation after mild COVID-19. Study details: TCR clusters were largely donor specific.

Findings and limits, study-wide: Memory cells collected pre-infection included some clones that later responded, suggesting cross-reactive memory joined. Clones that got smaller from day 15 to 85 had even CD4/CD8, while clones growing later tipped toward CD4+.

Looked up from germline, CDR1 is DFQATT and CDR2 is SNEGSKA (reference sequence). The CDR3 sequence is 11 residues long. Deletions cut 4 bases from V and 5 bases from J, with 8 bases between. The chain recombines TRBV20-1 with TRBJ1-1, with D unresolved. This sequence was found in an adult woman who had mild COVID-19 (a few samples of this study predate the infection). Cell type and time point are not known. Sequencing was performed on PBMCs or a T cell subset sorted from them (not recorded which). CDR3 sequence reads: CSAILLTEAFF. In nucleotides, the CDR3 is TGCAGTGCTATCCTCTTAACTGAAGCTTTCTTT.